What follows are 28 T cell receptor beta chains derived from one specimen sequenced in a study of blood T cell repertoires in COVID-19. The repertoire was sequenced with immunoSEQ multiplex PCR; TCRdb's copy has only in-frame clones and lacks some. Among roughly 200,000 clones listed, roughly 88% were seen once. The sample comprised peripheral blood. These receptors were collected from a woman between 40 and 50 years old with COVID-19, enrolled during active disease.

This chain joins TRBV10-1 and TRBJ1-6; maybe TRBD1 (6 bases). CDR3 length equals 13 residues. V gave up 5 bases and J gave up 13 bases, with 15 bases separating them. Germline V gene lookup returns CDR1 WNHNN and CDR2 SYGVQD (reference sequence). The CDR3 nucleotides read TGCGCCAGCAGTTCGACAGGCGTGTATCCCCTCCACTTT. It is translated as CASSSTGVYPLHF.

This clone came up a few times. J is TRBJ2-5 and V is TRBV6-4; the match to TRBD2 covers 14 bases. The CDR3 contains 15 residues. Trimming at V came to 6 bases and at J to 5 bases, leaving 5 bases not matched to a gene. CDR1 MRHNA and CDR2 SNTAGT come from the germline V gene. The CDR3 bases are TGTGCCAGCAGCCCTGGACTAGCGGGGGGTGAGACCCAGTACTTC. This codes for CASSPGLAGGETQYF.

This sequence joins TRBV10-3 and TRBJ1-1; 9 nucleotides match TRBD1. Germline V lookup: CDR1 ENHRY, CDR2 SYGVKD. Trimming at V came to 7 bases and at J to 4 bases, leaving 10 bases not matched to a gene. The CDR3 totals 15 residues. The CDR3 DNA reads TGTGCCATCAAACAGGGGGCGGACGGTTCCACTGAAGCTTTCTTT. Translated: CAIKQGADGSTEAFF.

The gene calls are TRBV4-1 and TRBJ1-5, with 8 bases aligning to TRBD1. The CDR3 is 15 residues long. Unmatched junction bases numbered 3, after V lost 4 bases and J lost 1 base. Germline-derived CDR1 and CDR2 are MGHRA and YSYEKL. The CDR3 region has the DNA TGCGCCAGCAGCCCACAGGGGGAAAGCAATCAGCCCCAGCATTTT. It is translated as CASSPQGESNQPQHF.

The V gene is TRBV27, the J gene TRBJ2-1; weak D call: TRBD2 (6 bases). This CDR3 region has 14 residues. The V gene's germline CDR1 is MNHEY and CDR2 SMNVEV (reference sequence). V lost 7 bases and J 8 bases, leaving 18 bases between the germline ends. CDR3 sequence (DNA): TGTGCCAGCACCATAGCGGAACCCTTGGATGAGCAGTTCTTC. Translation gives CASTIAEPLDEQFF.

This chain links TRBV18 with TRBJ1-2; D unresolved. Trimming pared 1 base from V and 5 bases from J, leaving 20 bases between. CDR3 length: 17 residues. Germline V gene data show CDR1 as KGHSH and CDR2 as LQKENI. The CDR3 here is CASSPRGSGSQLYGYTF. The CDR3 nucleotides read TGTGCCAGCTCACCACGCGGGTCCGGCAGCCAACTTTATGGCTACACCTTC.

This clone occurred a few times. The CDR3 bases are TGTGCCAGCAGGGCCGGGACAGGGGGCATTAGGAGCAATCAGCCCCAGCATTTT. This codes for CASRAGTGGIRSNQPQHF. The rearrangement links TRBV11-2 to TRBJ1-5; 12 nucleotides agree with TRBD1. The germline gives CDR1 SGHAT, CDR2 FQNNGV. The CDR3 extends over 18 amino acids. Trimming cost V 6 bases and J 1 base; bases outside gene matches: 10.

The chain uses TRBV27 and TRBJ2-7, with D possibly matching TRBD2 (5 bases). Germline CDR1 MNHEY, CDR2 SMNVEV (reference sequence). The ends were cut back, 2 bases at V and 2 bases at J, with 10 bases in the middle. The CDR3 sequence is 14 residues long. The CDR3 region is CASSLEGAAYEQYF. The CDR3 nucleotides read TGTGCCAGCAGTTTAGAAGGAGCGGCCTACGAGCAGTACTTC.

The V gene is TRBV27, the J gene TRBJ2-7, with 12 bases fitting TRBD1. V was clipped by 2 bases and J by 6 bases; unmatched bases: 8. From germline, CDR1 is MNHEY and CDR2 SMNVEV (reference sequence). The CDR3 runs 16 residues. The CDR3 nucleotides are TGTGCCAGCAGTTTACTACCGGGACAGGGGGCGTCCGAGCAGTACTTC. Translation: CASSLLPGQGASEQYF.

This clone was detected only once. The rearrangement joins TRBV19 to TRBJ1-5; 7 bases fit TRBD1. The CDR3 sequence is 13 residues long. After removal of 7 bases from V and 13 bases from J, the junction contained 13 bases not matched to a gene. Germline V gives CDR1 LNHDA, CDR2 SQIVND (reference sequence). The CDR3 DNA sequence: TGTGCCAGTAACGAGGGACAGAATCCTCCTCAGCATTTT. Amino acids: CASNEGQNPPQHF. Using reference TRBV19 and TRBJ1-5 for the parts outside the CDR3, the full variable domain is DGGITQSPKYLFRKEGQNVTLSCEQNLNHDAMYWYRQDPGQGLRLIYYSQIVNDFQKGDIAEGYSVSREKKESFPLTVTSAQKNPTAFYLCASNEGQNPPQHFGDGTRLSIL.

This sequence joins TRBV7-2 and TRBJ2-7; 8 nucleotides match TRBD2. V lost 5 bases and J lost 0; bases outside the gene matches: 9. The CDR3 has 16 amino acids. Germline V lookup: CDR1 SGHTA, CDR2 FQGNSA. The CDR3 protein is CASSHWIAGSSYEQYF. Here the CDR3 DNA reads TGTGCCAGCAGCCACTGGATAGCGGGGAGCTCCTACGAGCAGTACTTC.

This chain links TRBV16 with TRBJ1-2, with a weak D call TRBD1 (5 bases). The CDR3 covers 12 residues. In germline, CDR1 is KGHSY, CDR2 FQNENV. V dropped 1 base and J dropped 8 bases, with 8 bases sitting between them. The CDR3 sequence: CASSQWGEGYTF. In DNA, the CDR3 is TGTGCCAGCAGCCAATGGGGGGAAGGCTACACCTTC.

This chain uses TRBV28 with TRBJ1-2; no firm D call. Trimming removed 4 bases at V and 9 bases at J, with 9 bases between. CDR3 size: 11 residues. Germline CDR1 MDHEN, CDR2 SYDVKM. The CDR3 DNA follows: TGTGCCAGCAGTTCCGGGTCTCGCTACACCTTC. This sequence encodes CASSSGSRYTF.

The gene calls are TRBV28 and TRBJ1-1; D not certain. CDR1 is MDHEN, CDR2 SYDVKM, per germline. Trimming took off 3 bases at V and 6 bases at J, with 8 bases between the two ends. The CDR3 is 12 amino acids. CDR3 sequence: CASSLGGSEAFF. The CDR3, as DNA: TGTGCCAGCAGTTTGGGAGGTTCTGAAGCTTTCTTT.

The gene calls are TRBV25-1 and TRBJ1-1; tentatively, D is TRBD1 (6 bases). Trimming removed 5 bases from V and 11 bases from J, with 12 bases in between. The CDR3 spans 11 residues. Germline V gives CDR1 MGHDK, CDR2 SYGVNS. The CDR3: CASSRGGRAFF. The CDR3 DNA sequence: TGTGCCAGCAGTCGGGGGGGCAGGGCTTTCTTT.

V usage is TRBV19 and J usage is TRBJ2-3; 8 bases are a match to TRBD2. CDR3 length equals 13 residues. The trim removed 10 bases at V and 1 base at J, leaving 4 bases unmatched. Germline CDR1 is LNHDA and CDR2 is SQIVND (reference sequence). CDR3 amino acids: CATGGFGTDTQYF. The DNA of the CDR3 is TGTGCCACGGGGGGGTTCGGCACAGATACGCAGTATTTT.

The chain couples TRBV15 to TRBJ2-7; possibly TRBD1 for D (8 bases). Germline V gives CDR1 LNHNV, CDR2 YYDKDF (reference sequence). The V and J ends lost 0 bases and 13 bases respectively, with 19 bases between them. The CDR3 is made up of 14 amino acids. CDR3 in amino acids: CATSRDGERDRSYF. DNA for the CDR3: TGTGCCACCAGCAGAGATGGGGAGCGGGACAGGAGTTACTTC.

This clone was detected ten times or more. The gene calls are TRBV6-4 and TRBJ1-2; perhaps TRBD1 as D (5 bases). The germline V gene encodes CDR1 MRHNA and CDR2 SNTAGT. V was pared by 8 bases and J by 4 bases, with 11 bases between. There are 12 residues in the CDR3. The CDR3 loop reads CASGQSGYGYTF. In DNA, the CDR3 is TGTGCCAGCGGACAATCCGGCTATGGCTACACCTTC.

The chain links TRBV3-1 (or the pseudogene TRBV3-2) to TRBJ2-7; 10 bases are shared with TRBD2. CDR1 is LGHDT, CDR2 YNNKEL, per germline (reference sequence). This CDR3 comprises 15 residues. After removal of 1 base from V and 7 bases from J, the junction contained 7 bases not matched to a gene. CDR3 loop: CASSQGVAGGREQYF. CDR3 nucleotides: TGTGCCAGCAGCCAAGGTGTAGCGGGGGGAAGGGAGCAGTACTTC.

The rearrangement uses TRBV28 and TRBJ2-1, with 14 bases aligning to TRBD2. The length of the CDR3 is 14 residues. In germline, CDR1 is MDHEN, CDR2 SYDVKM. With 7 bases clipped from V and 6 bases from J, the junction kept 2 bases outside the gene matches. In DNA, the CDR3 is TGTGCCAGCAAGGGACTAGCGGGAGTCAATGAGCAGTTCTTC. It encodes CASKGLAGVNEQFF.

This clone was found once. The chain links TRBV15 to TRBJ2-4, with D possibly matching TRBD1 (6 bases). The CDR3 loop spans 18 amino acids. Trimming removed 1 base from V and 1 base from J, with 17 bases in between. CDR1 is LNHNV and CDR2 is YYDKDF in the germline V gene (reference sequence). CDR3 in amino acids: CATSRGYLQGLAKNIQYF. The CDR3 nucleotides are TGTGCCACCAGCAGAGGTTACCTTCAGGGGCTTGCCAAAAACATTCAGTACTTC.

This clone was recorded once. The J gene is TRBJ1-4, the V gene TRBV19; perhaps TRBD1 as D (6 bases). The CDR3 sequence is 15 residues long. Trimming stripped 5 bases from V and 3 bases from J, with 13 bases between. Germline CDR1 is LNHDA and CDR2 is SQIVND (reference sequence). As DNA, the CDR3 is TGTGCCAGTAGTCTAGGACAGCTCTCTAATGAAAAACTGTTTTTT. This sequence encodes CASSLGQLSNEKLFF.

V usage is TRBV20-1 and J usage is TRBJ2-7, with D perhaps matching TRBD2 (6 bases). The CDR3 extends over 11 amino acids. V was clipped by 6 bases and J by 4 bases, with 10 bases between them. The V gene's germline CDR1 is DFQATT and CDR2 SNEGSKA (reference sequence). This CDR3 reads CSAPGLYEQYF. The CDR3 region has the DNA TGCAGTGCCCCGGGACTTTACGAGCAGTACTTC.

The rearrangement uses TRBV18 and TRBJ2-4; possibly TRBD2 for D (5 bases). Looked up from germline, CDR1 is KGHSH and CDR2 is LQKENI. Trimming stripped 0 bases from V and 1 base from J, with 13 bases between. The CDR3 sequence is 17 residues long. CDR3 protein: CASSPPGPGMAKNIQYF. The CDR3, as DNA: TGTGCCAGCTCACCACCGGGTCCGGGAATGGCCAAAAACATTCAGTACTTC.

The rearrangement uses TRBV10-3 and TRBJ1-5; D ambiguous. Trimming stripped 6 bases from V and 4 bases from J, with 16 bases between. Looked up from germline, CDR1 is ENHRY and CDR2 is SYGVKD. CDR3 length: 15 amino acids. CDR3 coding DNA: TGTGCCATCAGCGGCGGAGCGGGGTCAAATCAGCCCCAGCATTTT. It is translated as CAISGGAGSNQPQHF.

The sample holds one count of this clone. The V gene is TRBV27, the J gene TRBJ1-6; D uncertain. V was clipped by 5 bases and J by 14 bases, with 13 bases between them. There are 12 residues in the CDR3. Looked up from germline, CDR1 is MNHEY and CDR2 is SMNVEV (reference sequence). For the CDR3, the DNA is TGTGCCAGCAGTCCAGGTCGAGGGACCCTCCACTTT. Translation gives CASSPGRGTLHF.

CDR3 sequence (DNA): TGTGCCAGCAGCGTAGATGATAGCGGTCCCTACGAGCAGTACTTC. Translated, it gives CASSVDDSGPYEQYF. This sequence joins TRBV9 and TRBJ2-7, with D perhaps matching TRBD2 (6 bases). Per germline, CDR1 SGDLS and CDR2 YYNGEE. CDR3 length: 15 amino acids. V lost 0 bases, J lost 2 bases, and 12 bases lay in between.

The CDR3 DNA is TGTGCCAGCAGCTTAGGGACATTAGGATACGAGCAGTACTTC. The encoded protein is CASSLGTLGYEQYF. This chain joins TRBV7-8 and TRBJ2-7, with a weak D call TRBD1 (5 bases). Germline V gives CDR1 SGHVS, CDR2 FQNEAQ. The CDR3 has 14 amino acids. Trimming cost V 1 base and J 4 bases, with 11 bases left between them.